Listed below are T cell receptor beta chains from one sample, sequenced in a study of blood T cell repertoires in COVID-19. Here immunoSEQ multiplex PCR was the method, and the copy in TCRdb shows in-frame clones only, minus some. Of roughly 87,000 clones in the sample, 72% are singletons; the top ten hold approximately 15%. Sequenced material: peripheral blood. The receptors here all came from a woman of 80 years or more with acute or convalescent COVID-19. Each CDR3 is given with its conserved first and last residue. The order of the fields is CDR3 protein, CDR3 DNA, V gene, clone size, J gene, D gene. A D gene is named only where the DNA matches it firmly. Expanded clones are given a class, and other clones once, few, many or no size at all.

CDR3 protein: CASSFLGGVPSSEQYF
CDR3 DNA: TGTGCCAGCAGCTTCCTCGGAGGGGTCCCCTCTTCCGAGCAGTACTTC
V gene: TRBV7-6
clone size: NA
J gene: TRBJ2-7
D gene: NA

CDR3 protein: CASSQWQGGSSYEQYF
CDR3 DNA: TGCGCCAGCAGTCAATGGCAGGGAGGGTCATCCTACGAGCAGTACTTC
V gene: TRBV23-1
clone size: NA
J gene: TRBJ2-7
D gene: TRBD2

CDR3 protein: CASRAQGAGEKLFF
CDR3 DNA: TGTGCCAGCAGAGCACAGGGGGCTGGCGAAAAACTGTTTTTT
V gene: TRBV2
clone size: once
J gene: TRBJ1-4
D gene: TRBD1

CDR3 protein: CASSYHVGGRMNTEAFF
CDR3 DNA: TGTGCCAGCAGTTACCACGTTGGAGGACGCATGAACACTGAAGCTTTCTTT
V gene: TRBV6-2/TRBV6-3
clone size: NA
J gene: TRBJ1-1
D gene: NA

CDR3 protein: CASQDRTGAYNSPLHF
CDR3 DNA: TGTGCCAGTCAAGACCGGACAGGGGCCTATAATTCACCCCTCCACTTT
V gene: TRBV18
clone size: once
J gene: TRBJ1-6
D gene: TRBD1

CDR3 protein: CASSQNQGYQHF
CDR3 DNA: TGTGCCAGCAGCCAAAATCAGGGGTATCAGCATTTT
V gene: TRBV12-3/TRBV12-4
clone size: few
J gene: TRBJ1-5
D gene: NA

CDR3 protein: CASSFDSVEKLFF
CDR3 DNA: TGTGCCAGCAGCTTCGACAGTGTTGAAAAACTGTTTTTT
V gene: TRBV5-4
clone size: NA
J gene: TRBJ1-4
D gene: NA

CDR3 protein: CASTRQDLNTEAFF
CDR3 DNA: TGTGCCAGCACACGACAGGACTTGAACACTGAAGCTTTCTTT
V gene: TRBV9
clone size: NA
J gene: TRBJ1-1
D gene: NA

CDR3 protein: CASSSSRGGSWDEQFF
CDR3 DNA: TGTGCCAGCAGCTCCTCGAGGGGGGGCTCTTGGGATGAGCAGTTCTTC
V gene: TRBV7-3
clone size: NA
J gene: TRBJ2-1
D gene: NA

CDR3 protein: CASSPRSGELFF
CDR3 DNA: TGTGCCAGCAGCCCCCGGAGCGGGGAGCTGTTTTTT
V gene: TRBV13
clone size: NA
J gene: TRBJ2-2
D gene: NA

CDR3 protein: CASSYSNPPEDYGYTF
CDR3 DNA: TGTGCCAGCAGTTACTCGAACCCCCCGGAGGACTATGGCTACACCTTC
V gene: TRBV6-5
clone size: NA
J gene: TRBJ1-2
D gene: NA

CDR3 protein: CASSIRDTYRGYTF
CDR3 DNA: TGTGCCAGTAGTATTAGGGACACTTATCGTGGCTACACCTTC
V gene: TRBV19
clone size: NA
J gene: TRBJ1-2
D gene: NA

CDR3 protein: CASSSGLAGQETQYF
CDR3 DNA: TGTGCCAGCAGTTCCGGACTAGCGGGGCAAGAGACCCAGTACTTC
V gene: TRBV27
clone size: NA
J gene: TRBJ2-5
D gene: TRBD2

CDR3 protein: CASSLGRGLAGSSYEQYF
CDR3 DNA: TGTGCCAGCAGCTTAGGTAGGGGACTAGCGGGGTCCTCCTACGAGCAGTACTTC
V gene: TRBV9
clone size: few
J gene: TRBJ2-7
D gene: TRBD2

CDR3 protein: CSVLYTTGEQYF
CDR3 DNA: TGCAGCGTACTATATACGACTGGCGAGCAGTACTTC
V gene: TRBV29-1
clone size: NA
J gene: TRBJ2-7
D gene: NA

CDR3 protein: CASSEQGDEAFF
CDR3 DNA: TGTGCCAGCAGTGAACAGGGGGATGAAGCTTTCTTT
V gene: TRBV6-1
clone size: few
J gene: TRBJ1-1
D gene: TRBD1

CDR3 protein: CASNPAGDGGNEQYF
CDR3 DNA: TGTGCCAGCAACCCCGCAGGGGATGGGGGCAACGAGCAGTACTTC
V gene: TRBV6-2/TRBV6-3
clone size: few
J gene: TRBJ2-7
D gene: NA

CDR3 protein: CASKKGRMDSNQPQHF
CDR3 DNA: TGTGCCAGTAAGAAGGGGCGGATGGATAGCAATCAGCCCCAGCATTTT
V gene: TRBV19
clone size: NA
J gene: TRBJ1-5
D gene: NA

CDR3 protein: CASSEETPGRGTDTQYF
CDR3 DNA: TGTGCCAGCAGTGAAGAGACCCCTGGTCGGGGCACAGATACGCAGTATTTT
V gene: TRBV6-1
clone size: few
J gene: TRBJ2-3
D gene: NA

CDR3 protein: CAISASGAYGYTF
CDR3 DNA: TGTGCCATCAGTGCCTCAGGGGCCTATGGCTACACCTTC
V gene: TRBV10-3
clone size: few
J gene: TRBJ1-2
D gene: NA

CDR3 protein: CASSPTGGNTEAFF
CDR3 DNA: TGTGCCAGCAGCCCCACCGGGGGGAACACTGAAGCTTTCTTT
V gene: TRBV3-1/TRBV3-2
clone size: few
J gene: TRBJ1-1
D gene: NA

CDR3 protein: CASRKLAGGRADTQYF
CDR3 DNA: TGTGCCAGCAGAAAACTAGCGGGGGGTCGCGCAGATACGCAGTATTTT
V gene: TRBV27
clone size: NA
J gene: TRBJ2-3
D gene: TRBD2

CDR3 protein: CASSLGGGNSNQPQHF
CDR3 DNA: TGTGCCAGCAGCTTAGGGGGCGGGAACAGCAATCAGCCCCAGCATTTT
V gene: TRBV7-2
clone size: NA
J gene: TRBJ1-5
D gene: NA

CDR3 protein: CASSVTIGTDYGYTF
CDR3 DNA: TGTGCCAGCTCGGTTACAATCGGGACAGACTATGGCTACACCTTC
V gene: TRBV18
clone size: NA
J gene: TRBJ1-2
D gene: TRBD1

CDR3 protein: CSASGHRSSYNEQFF
CDR3 DNA: TGCAGTGCTAGTGGACACAGAAGCTCCTACAATGAGCAGTTCTTC
V gene: TRBV20-1
clone size: few
J gene: TRBJ2-1
D gene: NA

CDR3 protein: CASSEQSSYNSPLHF
CDR3 DNA: TGTGCCAGTAGTGAACAAAGCTCCTATAATTCACCCCTCCACTTT
V gene: TRBV19
clone size: NA
J gene: TRBJ1-6
D gene: NA

CDR3 protein: CASSDLRPPETQYF
CDR3 DNA: TGTGCCAGCAGTGATTTGCGGCCACCTGAGACCCAGTACTTC
V gene: TRBV6-1
clone size: NA
J gene: TRBJ2-5
D gene: NA

CDR3 protein: CASSEARGGEAKLFF
CDR3 DNA: TGTGCCAGCAGTGAAGCGCGAGGGGGCGAGGCAAAACTGTTTTTT
V gene: TRBV2
clone size: NA
J gene: TRBJ1-4
D gene: TRBD1

CDR3 protein: CASGGSNQPQHF
CDR3 DNA: TGTGCCAGCGGCGGCAGCAATCAGCCCCAGCATTTT
V gene: TRBV6-5
clone size: NA
J gene: TRBJ1-5
D gene: NA

CDR3 protein: CASSEFSGGGDQPQHF
CDR3 DNA: TGTGCCAGCAGTGAATTCAGCGGGGGGGGAGATCAGCCCCAGCATTTT
V gene: TRBV2
clone size: NA
J gene: TRBJ1-5
D gene: NA

CDR3 protein: CATSRGVRDMAPRALFF
CDR3 DNA: TGTGCCACCAGCAGAGGGGTACGGGACATGGCCCCTAGGGCGCTGTTTTTT
V gene: TRBV15
clone size: NA
J gene: TRBJ1-4
D gene: NA

CDR3 protein: CASSQVRAGELFF
CDR3 DNA: TGTGCCAGCAGCCAAGTGCGGGCCGGGGAGCTGTTTTTT
V gene: TRBV3-1/TRBV3-2
clone size: NA
J gene: TRBJ2-2
D gene: NA

CDR3 protein: CASSPRSYGYTF
CDR3 DNA: TGCGCCAGCAGCCCACGGTCCTACGGCTACACCTTC
V gene: TRBV5-1
clone size: NA
J gene: TRBJ1-2
D gene: NA

CDR3 protein: CASSSRVAHYGYTF
CDR3 DNA: TGTGCCAGCAGTAGCAGGGTTGCGCACTATGGCTACACCTTC
V gene: TRBV6-2/TRBV6-3
clone size: NA
J gene: TRBJ1-2
D gene: NA

CDR3 protein: CASSLLPTTSWGGGYTF
CDR3 DNA: TGTGCCAGCAGCTTACTCCCGACAACGTCTTGGGGCGGAGGCTACACCTTC
V gene: TRBV6-2/TRBV6-3
clone size: few
J gene: TRBJ1-2
D gene: NA

CDR3 protein: CASSSNRASYNEQFF
CDR3 DNA: TGTGCCAGCAGCTCAAACAGGGCCTCCTACAATGAGCAGTTCTTC
V gene: TRBV5-5
clone size: NA
J gene: TRBJ2-1
D gene: NA

CDR3 protein: CASSQESSAVDTQYF
CDR3 DNA: TGCGCCAGCAGCCAAGAAAGCAGCGCAGTGGATACGCAGTATTTT
V gene: TRBV4-1
clone size: NA
J gene: TRBJ2-3
D gene: NA

CDR3 protein: CASSSAGGGGPYEQYF
CDR3 DNA: TGTGCCAGCAGCTCAGCAGGGGGCGGAGGACCCTACGAGCAGTACTTC
V gene: TRBV5-4
clone size: NA
J gene: TRBJ2-7
D gene: TRBD1

CDR3 protein: CASSVDRGDQPQHF
CDR3 DNA: TGTGCCAGCAGTGTTGACAGGGGGGATCAGCCCCAGCATTTT
V gene: TRBV2
clone size: NA
J gene: TRBJ1-5
D gene: TRBD1

CDR3 protein: CASNGGGGTTQYF
CDR3 DNA: TGTGCCAGCAACGGGGGGGGAGGGACTACGCAGTATTTT
V gene: TRBV6-5
clone size: NA
J gene: TRBJ2-3
D gene: TRBD2

CDR3 protein: CASSLFRDNEQFF
CDR3 DNA: TGTGCCAGCAGCTTATTTCGGGACAATGAGCAGTTCTTC
V gene: TRBV7-3
clone size: NA
J gene: TRBJ2-1
D gene: NA

CDR3 protein: CASSLGQVNTEAFF
CDR3 DNA: TGTGCCAGCAGCTTAGGACAGGTGAACACTGAAGCTTTCTTT
V gene: TRBV7-2
clone size: NA
J gene: TRBJ1-1
D gene: NA

CDR3 protein: CASSYTGFRTEAFF
CDR3 DNA: TGTGCCAGCAGCTATACAGGGTTCCGCACTGAAGCTTTCTTT
V gene: TRBV6-2/TRBV6-3
clone size: NA
J gene: TRBJ1-1
D gene: NA

CDR3 protein: CASSGTGGKVSNQPQHF
CDR3 DNA: TGCGCCAGCAGTGGGACAGGGGGGAAGGTTAGCAATCAGCCCCAGCATTTT
V gene: TRBV10-1
clone size: few
J gene: TRBJ1-5
D gene: TRBD1

CDR3 protein: CASSEDGTGNEKLFF
CDR3 DNA: TGTGCCAGCAGCGAAGACGGTACGGGGAATGAAAAACTGTTTTTT
V gene: TRBV6-1
clone size: NA
J gene: TRBJ1-4
D gene: NA

CDR3 protein: CASSELSDTQYF
CDR3 DNA: TGCGCCAGCAGTGAGCTTTCAGATACGCAGTATTTT
V gene: TRBV10-2
clone size: once
J gene: TRBJ2-3
D gene: NA

CDR3 protein: CASSLIGQANYGYTF
CDR3 DNA: TGTGCCAGCAGCTTAATAGGACAGGCTAACTATGGCTACACCTTC
V gene: TRBV13
clone size: NA
J gene: TRBJ1-2
D gene: TRBD1

CDR3 protein: CASSLGTGVDTQYF
CDR3 DNA: TGTGCCAGCAGTCTCGGAACAGGGGTGGATACGCAGTATTTT
V gene: TRBV6-5
clone size: NA
J gene: TRBJ2-3
D gene: TRBD1

CDR3 protein: CACKPGQGATGTEAFF
CDR3 DNA: TGTGCCTGCAAACCGGGACAGGGGGCAACGGGGACTGAAGCTTTCTTT
V gene: TRBV5-4
clone size: NA
J gene: TRBJ1-1
D gene: TRBD1

CDR3 protein: CASSRTGGVAYGYTF
CDR3 DNA: TGTGCCAGCAGTCGGACAGGGGGCGTTGCCTATGGCTACACCTTC
V gene: TRBV6-5
clone size: NA
J gene: TRBJ1-2
D gene: TRBD1

CDR3 protein: CASSVAASGGHEQYF
CDR3 DNA: TGTGCCAGCAGCGTAGCCGCCAGCGGGGGCCACGAGCAGTACTTC
V gene: TRBV9
clone size: NA
J gene: TRBJ2-7
D gene: TRBD2

CDR3 protein: CASGLQVNTEAFF
CDR3 DNA: TGTGCCAGCGGGCTCCAGGTGAACACTGAAGCTTTCTTT
V gene: TRBV7-3
clone size: NA
J gene: TRBJ1-1
D gene: NA

CDR3 protein: CASSSLLPYEQYF
CDR3 DNA: TGTGCCAGCAGTTCCCTCCTTCCCTACGAGCAGTACTTC
V gene: TRBV6-5
clone size: NA
J gene: TRBJ2-7
D gene: NA

CDR3 protein: CASSLGRSSNEQFF
CDR3 DNA: TGTGCCAGCAGCTTGGGCAGGTCAAGCAATGAGCAGTTCTTC
V gene: TRBV7-2
clone size: few
J gene: TRBJ2-1
D gene: NA

CDR3 protein: CASSYSDTDTQYF
CDR3 DNA: TGTGCCAGCAGTTATAGTGACACAGATACGCAGTATTTT
V gene: TRBV11-2
clone size: NA
J gene: TRBJ2-3
D gene: NA

CDR3 protein: CASSPALGDGSEQYF
CDR3 DNA: TGTGCCAGCAGCCCAGCCCTAGGGGACGGGAGTGAGCAGTACTTC
V gene: TRBV7-6
clone size: NA
J gene: TRBJ2-7
D gene: NA

CDR3 protein: CASSLSAGLSYEQYF
CDR3 DNA: TGTGCCAGCAGCCTTTCCGCAGGCCTGTCCTACGAGCAGTACTTC
V gene: TRBV7-2
clone size: NA
J gene: TRBJ2-7
D gene: NA

CDR3 protein: CASSHRGITNEQFF
CDR3 DNA: TGTGCCAGCAGCCACAGGGGGATTACTAATGAGCAGTTCTTC
V gene: TRBV4-2
clone size: few
J gene: TRBJ2-1
D gene: TRBD1

CDR3 protein: CASSAGVTGANVLTF
CDR3 DNA: TGTGCCAGCAGCGCAGGGGTAACTGGGGCCAACGTCCTGACTTTC
V gene: TRBV28
clone size: NA
J gene: TRBJ2-6
D gene: NA

CDR3 protein: CASNRGGEVYTF
CDR3 DNA: TGTGCCAGCAACAGGGGTGGGGAGGTCTACACCTTC
V gene: TRBV11-3
clone size: NA
J gene: TRBJ1-2
D gene: TRBD1